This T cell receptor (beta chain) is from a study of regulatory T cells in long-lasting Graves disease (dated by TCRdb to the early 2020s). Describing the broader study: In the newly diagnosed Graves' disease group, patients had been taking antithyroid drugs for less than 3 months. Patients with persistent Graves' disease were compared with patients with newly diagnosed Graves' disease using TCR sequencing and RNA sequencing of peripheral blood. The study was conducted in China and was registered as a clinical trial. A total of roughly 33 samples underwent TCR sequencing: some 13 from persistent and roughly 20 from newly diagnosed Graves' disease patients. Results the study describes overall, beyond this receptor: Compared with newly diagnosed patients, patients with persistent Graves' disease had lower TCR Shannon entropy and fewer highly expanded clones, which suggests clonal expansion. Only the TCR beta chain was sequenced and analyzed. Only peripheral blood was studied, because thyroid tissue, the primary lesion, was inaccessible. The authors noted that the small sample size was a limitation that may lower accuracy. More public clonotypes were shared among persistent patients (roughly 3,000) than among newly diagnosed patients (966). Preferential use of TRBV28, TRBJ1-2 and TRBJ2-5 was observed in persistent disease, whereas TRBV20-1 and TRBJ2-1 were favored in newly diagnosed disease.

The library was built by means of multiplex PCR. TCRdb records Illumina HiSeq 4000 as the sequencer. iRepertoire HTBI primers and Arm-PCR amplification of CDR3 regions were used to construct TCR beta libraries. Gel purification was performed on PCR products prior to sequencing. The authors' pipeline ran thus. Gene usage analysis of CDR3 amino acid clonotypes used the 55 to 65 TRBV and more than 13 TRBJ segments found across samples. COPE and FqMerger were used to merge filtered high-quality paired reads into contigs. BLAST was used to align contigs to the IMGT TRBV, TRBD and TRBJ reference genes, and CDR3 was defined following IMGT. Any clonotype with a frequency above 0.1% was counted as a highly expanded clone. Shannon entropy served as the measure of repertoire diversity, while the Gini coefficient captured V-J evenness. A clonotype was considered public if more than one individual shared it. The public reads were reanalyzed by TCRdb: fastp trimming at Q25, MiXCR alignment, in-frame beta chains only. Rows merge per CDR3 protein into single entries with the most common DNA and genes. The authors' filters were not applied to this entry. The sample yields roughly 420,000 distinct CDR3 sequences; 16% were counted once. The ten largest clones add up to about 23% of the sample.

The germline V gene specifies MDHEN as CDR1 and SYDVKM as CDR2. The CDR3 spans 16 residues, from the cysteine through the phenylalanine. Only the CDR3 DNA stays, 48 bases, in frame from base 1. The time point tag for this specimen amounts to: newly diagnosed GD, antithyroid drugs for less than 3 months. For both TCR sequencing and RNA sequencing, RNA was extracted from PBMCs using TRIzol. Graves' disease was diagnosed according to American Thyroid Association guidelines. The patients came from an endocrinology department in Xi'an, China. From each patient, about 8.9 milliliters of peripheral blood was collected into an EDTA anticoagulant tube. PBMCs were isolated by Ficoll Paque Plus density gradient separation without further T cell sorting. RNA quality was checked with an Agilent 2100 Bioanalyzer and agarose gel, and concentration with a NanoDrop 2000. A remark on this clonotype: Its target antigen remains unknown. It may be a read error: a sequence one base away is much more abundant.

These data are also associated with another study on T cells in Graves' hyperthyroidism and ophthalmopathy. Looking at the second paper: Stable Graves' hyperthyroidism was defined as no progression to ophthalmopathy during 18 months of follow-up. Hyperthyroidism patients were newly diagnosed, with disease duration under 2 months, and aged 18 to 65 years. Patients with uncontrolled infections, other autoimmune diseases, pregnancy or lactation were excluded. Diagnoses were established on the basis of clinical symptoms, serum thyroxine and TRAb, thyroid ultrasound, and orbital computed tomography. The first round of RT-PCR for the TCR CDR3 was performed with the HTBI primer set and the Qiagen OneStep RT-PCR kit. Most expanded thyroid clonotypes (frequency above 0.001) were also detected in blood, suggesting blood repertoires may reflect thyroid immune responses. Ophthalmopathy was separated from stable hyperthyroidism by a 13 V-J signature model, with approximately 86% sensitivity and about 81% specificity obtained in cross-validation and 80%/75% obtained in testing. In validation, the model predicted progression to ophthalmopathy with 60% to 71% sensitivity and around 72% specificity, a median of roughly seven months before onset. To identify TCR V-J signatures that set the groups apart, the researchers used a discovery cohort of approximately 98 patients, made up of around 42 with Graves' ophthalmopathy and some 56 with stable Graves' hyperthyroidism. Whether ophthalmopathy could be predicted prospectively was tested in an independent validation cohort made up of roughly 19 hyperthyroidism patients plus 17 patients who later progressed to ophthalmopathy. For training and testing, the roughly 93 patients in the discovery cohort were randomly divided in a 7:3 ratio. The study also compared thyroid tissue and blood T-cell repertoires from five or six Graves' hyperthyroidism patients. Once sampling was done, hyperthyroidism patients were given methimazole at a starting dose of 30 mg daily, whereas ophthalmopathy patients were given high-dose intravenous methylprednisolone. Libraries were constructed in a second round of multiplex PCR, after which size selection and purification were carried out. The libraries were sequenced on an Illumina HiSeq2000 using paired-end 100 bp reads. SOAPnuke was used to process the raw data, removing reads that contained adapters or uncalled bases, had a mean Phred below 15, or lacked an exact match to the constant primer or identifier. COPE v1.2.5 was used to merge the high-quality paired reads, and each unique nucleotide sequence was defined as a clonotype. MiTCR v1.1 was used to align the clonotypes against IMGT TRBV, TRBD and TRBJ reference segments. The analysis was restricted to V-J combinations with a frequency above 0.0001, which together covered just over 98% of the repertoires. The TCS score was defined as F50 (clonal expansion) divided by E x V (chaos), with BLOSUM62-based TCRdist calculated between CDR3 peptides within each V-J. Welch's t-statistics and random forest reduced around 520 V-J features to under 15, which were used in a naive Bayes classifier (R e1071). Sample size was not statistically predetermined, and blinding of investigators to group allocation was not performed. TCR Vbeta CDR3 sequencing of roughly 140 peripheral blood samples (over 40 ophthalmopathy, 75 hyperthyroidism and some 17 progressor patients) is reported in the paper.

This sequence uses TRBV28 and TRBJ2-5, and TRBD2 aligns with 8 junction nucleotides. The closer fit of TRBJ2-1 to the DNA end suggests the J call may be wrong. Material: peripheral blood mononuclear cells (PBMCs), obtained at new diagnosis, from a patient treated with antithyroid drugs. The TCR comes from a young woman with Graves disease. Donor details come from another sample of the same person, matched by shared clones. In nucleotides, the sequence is TGTGCCAGCAGTTTCTTTAGCGGGATAACGTCCTCCGAGCAGTTCTTC. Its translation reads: CASSFFSGITSSEQFF.